Listed below are T cell receptor beta chains from one sample, sequenced in a study of CD8 T cells in Susac syndrome. TCRdb re-analysed the immunoSEQ multiplex PCR reads in MiXCR, keeping a single row per CDR3 protein. This sample yields 130,000 or so distinct CDR3 sequences, of which approximately 90% are seen a single time; under 0.25% belongs to the top ten. The sample was CD8+ T cells from PBMCs. The source of these receptors is a human donor with multiple sclerosis. CDR3s include the opening cysteine and the closing phenylalanine or tryptophan. The D gene is left open where the match is weak. Only some rows state a clone size, as once, few, many or a class for expanded clones.

J | V | size | D | DNA | CDR3
TRBJ2-2 | TRBV19 | NA | NA | TGTGCCAGTAGTATCTGGGGCTACAACACCGGGGAGCTGTTTTTT | CASSIWGYNTGELFF
TRBJ2-7 | TRBV4-3 | NA | NA | TGCGCCAGCAGCCAAGATCGGGAACTCGAAACTTACGAGCAGTACTTC | CASSQDRELETYEQYF
TRBJ1-1 | TRBV7-6 | few | TRBD1 | TGTGCCAGCAGCGGGACAGGGGGCTTCACTGAAGCTTTCTTT | CASSGTGGFTEAFF
TRBJ2-4 | TRBV28 | NA | NA | TGTGCCAGCAGTTTCCAGGGCGGGGAAAACATTCAGTACTTC | CASSFQGGENIQYF
TRBJ2-5 | TRBV28 | NA | TRBD1 | TGTGCCAGCACCCGGACAGGGGAGACCCAGTACTTC | CASTRTGETQYF
TRBJ2-7 | TRBV27 | NA | TRBD2 | TGTGCCAGCAGCGCACTAGCGGCCACCTACGAGCAGTACTTC | CASSALAATYEQYF
TRBJ1-1 | TRBV5-1 | once | NA | TGCGCCAGCAGCCTCGACCCGGTGAACACTGAAGCTTTCTTT | CASSLDPVNTEAFF
TRBJ2-7 | TRBV27 | NA | NA | TGTGCCACCTGGGGAGGGGGCGAGCAGTACTTC | CATWGGGEQYF
TRBJ2-7 | TRBV29-1 | NA | NA | TGCAGCGTGAGGGACGGAACAGACTCCTACGAGCAGTACTTC | CSVRDGTDSYEQYF
TRBJ2-7 | TRBV4-3 | NA | TRBD1 | TGCGCCAGCAGCCAAGAGACAGGGTGGAGCTACGAGCAGTACTTC | CASSQETGWSYEQYF
TRBJ2-3 | TRBV24-1 | NA | NA | TGTGCCACCAGTGAAACAGGGGCGGGGACTAGCACAGATACGCAGTATTTT | CATSETGAGTSTDTQYF
TRBJ2-6 | TRBV28 | NA | NA | TGTGCCAGCAGTTTCGGGGGTTATGGGGCCAACGTCCTGACTTTC | CASSFGGYGANVLTF
TRBJ1-1 | TRBV19 | NA | NA | TGTGCCAGTAGTGACGGCGGAGGGATGAACACTGAAGCTTTCTTT | CASSDGGGMNTEAFF
TRBJ2-2 | TRBV5-1 | NA | TRBD2 | TGCGCCAGCCGTCTAGCGGGAGGAGGCACCGGGGAGCTGTTTTTT | CASRLAGGGTGELFF
TRBJ2-5 | TRBV6-6 | NA | NA | TGTGCCAGCAGTGGGGCCGAAAAGACGGGAAAGGAGACCCAGTACTTC | CASSGAEKTGKETQYF
TRBJ1-1 | TRBV19 | NA | NA | TGTGCCAGTAGTACAACAGGACACAAACCTGAAGTTTTCTTT | CASSTTGHKPEVFF
TRBJ1-4 | TRBV5-8 | NA | TRBD1 | TGTGCCAGCAGCCCCGGGACAGCCTTCGCAAAACTGTTTTTT | CASSPGTAFAKLFF
TRBJ2-7 | TRBV30 | NA | NA | TGTGCCTGGAGTGTGTTAGCATATGGGGAGCAGTACTTC | CAWSVLAYGEQYF
TRBJ1-2 | TRBV7-9 | NA | NA | TGTGCCAGCAGCTTACCCCGGGACGGCGTGGGCTATGGCTACACCTTC | CASSLPRDGVGYGYTF
TRBJ1-1 | TRBV7-9 | NA | NA | TGTGCCAGCAGCCGTCTGGGGGAGGACACTGAAGCTTTCTTT | CASSRLGEDTEAFF
TRBJ2-1 | TRBV4-2 | NA | NA | TGTGCCAGCAGCCAAGATGGCGAGCAGTTCTTC | CASSQDGEQFF
TRBJ1-2 | TRBV27 | NA | NA | TGTGCCAGCACCACCCTATCGGGGGACAACTATGGCTACACCTTC | CASTTLSGDNYGYTF
TRBJ2-7 | TRBV12-3/TRBV12-4 | NA | TRBD2 | TGTGCCAGCACCGGGGGGTCGGCCTACGAGCAGTACTTC | CASTGGSAYEQYF
TRBJ1-2 | TRBV7-2 | NA | NA | TGTGCCAGCAGCTCGGACGGATCGACGGGAGGCTACACCTTC | CASSSDGSTGGYTF
TRBJ2-2 | TRBV27 | NA | TRBD1 | TGTGCCAGCACCAGAGGACAGGGGGGGAACACCGGGGAGCTGTTTTTT | CASTRGQGGNTGELFF
TRBJ1-2 | TRBV27 | NA | NA | TGTGCCAGCAGTTCCATCCTCGGGGAGGGAGGAGGCTATGGCTACACCTTC | CASSSILGEGGGYGYTF
TRBJ2-1 | TRBV9 | NA | TRBD1 | TGTGCCAGCAGCGTTGACAGGGCCGATGAGCAGTTCTTC | CASSVDRADEQFF
TRBJ1-1 | TRBV4-3 | NA | NA | TGCGCCAGCAGCCAGGTAATCTTCACTGAAGCTTTCTTT | CASSQVIFTEAFF